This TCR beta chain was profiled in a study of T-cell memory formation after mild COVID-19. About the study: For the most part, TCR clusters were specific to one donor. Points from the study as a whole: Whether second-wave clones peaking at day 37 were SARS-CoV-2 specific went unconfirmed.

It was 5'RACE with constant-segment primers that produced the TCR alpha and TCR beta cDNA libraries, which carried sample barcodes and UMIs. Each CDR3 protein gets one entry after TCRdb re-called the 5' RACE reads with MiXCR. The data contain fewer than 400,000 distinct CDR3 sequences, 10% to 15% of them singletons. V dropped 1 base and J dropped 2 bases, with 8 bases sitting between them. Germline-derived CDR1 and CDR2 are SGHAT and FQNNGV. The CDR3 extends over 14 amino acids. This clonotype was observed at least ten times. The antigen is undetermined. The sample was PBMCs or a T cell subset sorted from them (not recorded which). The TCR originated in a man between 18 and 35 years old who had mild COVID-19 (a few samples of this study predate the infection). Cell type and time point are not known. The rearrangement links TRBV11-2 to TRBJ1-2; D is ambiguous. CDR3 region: CASSLGAINYGYTF. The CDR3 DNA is TGTGCCAGCAGCTTAGGGGCGATAAACTATGGCTACACCTTC.